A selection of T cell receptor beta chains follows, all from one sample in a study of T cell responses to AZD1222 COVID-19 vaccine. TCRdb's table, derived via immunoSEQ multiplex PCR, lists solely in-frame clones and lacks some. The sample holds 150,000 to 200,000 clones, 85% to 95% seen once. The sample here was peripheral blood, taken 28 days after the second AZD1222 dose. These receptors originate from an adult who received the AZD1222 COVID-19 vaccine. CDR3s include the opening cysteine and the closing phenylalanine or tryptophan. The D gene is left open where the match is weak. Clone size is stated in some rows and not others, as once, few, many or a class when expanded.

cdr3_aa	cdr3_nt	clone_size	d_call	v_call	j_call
CASSQQQGYGYTF	TGTGCCAGCAGCCAACAGCAGGGCTATGGCTACACCTTC	.	.	TRBV6-5	TRBJ1-2
CASTASGLAGNTYEQYF	TGTGCCAGTACTGCCTCCGGACTAGCGGGAAATACCTACGAGCAGTACTTC	.	TRBD2	TRBV19	TRBJ2-7
CATSREYRLVNTEAFF	TGTGCCACCAGCAGAGAATACAGGTTAGTGAACACTGAAGCTTTCTTT	.	.	TRBV15	TRBJ1-1
CASSIGGQSKLFF	TGTGCCAGTAGTATAGGAGGACAGTCAAAACTGTTTTTT	.	.	TRBV19	TRBJ1-4
CASSPPLGRGTKAGGREQYF	TGTGCCAGCTCACCACCGTTGGGCAGGGGGACCAAAGCGGGAGGGCGCGAGCAGTACTTC	.	TRBD2	TRBV18	TRBJ2-7
CASSYSREGRTDTQYF	TGTGCCAGCAGTTACTCGCGGGAGGGTCGAACAGATACGCAGTATTTT	.	TRBD2	TRBV6-2/TRBV6-3	TRBJ2-3
CASRETGGYGYTF	TGTGCCAGCAGAGAGACAGGGGGCTATGGCTACACCTTC	once	TRBD1	TRBV25-1	TRBJ1-2
CASSLVIARETQYF	TGCGCCAGCAGCTTGGTTATAGCTCGCGAGACCCAGTACTTC	.	.	TRBV5-1	TRBJ2-5
CASSPRATPGEKLFF	TGTGCCAGCAGTCCCCGGGCCACCCCCGGAGAAAAACTGTTTTTT	.	.	TRBV6-5	TRBJ1-4
CAAGRTGQPQHF	TGTGCTGCGGGACGGACCGGGCAGCCCCAGCATTTT	.	.	TRBV30	TRBJ1-5
CASSLSLGQGIGTYEQYF	TGCGCCAGCAGCTTAAGCCTGGGACAGGGAATTGGGACCTACGAGCAGTACTTC	.	TRBD1	TRBV5-1	TRBJ2-7
CASSPRPDGYEQYF	TGTGCCAGCAGCCCCCGTCCCGACGGCTACGAGCAGTACTTC	.	.	TRBV3-1/TRBV3-2	TRBJ2-7
CASSLGQFGNTIYF	TGTGCCAGCAGCTTGGGGCAGTTTGGAAACACCATATATTTT	.	.	TRBV5-6	TRBJ1-3
CASSQDPRGAGGNTIYF	TGTGCCAGCAGCCAAGATCCTAGGGGGGCAGGAGGAAACACCATATATTTT	.	.	TRBV3-1/TRBV3-2	TRBJ1-3
CASSEDGRDWSKGNYEQYF	TGTGCCAGCAGTGAAGACGGCCGGGACTGGTCAAAGGGAAACTACGAGCAGTACTTC	.	.	TRBV6-1	TRBJ2-7
CASSRLQGGPQHF	TGTGCCAGCAGTCGGCTACAGGGCGGGCCCCAGCATTTT	.	.	TRBV28	TRBJ1-5
CASSLGDSFNSPLHF	TGTGCCAGCAGCTTAGGGGACAGCTTTAATTCACCCCTCCACTTT	.	TRBD1	TRBV11-2	TRBJ1-6
CASRAWGRMNTEAFF	TGTGCCAGCAGGGCCTGGGGCAGGATGAACACTGAAGCTTTCTTT	few	.	TRBV28	TRBJ1-1
CASSAFYEQYF	TGTGCCAGCAGTGCGTTCTACGAGCAGTACTTC	.	.	TRBV28	TRBJ2-7
CAWSRGPIYNSPLHF	TGTGCCTGGAGTCGTGGGCCCATTTATAATTCACCCCTCCACTTT	.	.	TRBV30	TRBJ1-6
CASSPGTAGEQFF	TGTGCCAGCAGTCCGGGGACGGCCGGGGAGCAGTTCTTC	.	.	TRBV6-5	TRBJ2-1
CASSLGTGNTEAFF	TGCGCCAGCAGCTTGGGGACAGGGAACACTGAAGCTTTCTTT	.	TRBD1	TRBV5-1	TRBJ1-1
CASSLSGTVFYEQYF	TGTGCCAGCAGTTTAAGCGGGACTGTTTTCTACGAGCAGTACTTC	.	TRBD2	TRBV28	TRBJ2-7
CASSELGYEQYF	TGTGCCAGCTCCGAGCTAGGGTACGAGCAGTACTTC	.	.	TRBV18	TRBJ2-7
CASSLERESDYGYTF	TGTGCCAGCAGCTTAGAGAGGGAATCGGACTATGGCTACACCTTC	once	.	TRBV7-9	TRBJ1-2
CASSSRQGGSTIYF	TGTGCCAGCAGCTCTAGACAGGGGGGATCGACCATATATTTT	.	TRBD1	TRBV7-9	TRBJ1-3
CASSASRLLSNTGELFF	TGTGCCAGCAGCGCCAGCCGACTACTATCGAACACCGGGGAGCTGTTTTTT	.	.	TRBV9	TRBJ2-2
CASSFDLGSSYNEQFF	TGTGCCAGCAGTTTCGACCTGGGGAGCTCCTACAATGAGCAGTTCTTC	.	.	TRBV6-5	TRBJ2-1
CASSLAADSNEQFF	TGTGCCAGCAGCTTGGCGGCTGACAGTAATGAGCAGTTCTTC	.	.	TRBV5-4	TRBJ2-1
CASSEEREWVSYEQYF	TGTGCCAGCAGTGAAGAGAGGGAATGGGTTTCCTACGAGCAGTACTTC	.	.	TRBV2	TRBJ2-7
CAWSVQEYGYTF	TGTGCCTGGAGTGTACAGGAGTATGGCTACACCTTC	.	.	TRBV30	TRBJ1-2
CASSLGYTIYF	TGTGCCAGCAGTTTGGGCTACACCATATATTTT	.	.	TRBV12-3/TRBV12-4	TRBJ1-3
CASSERGGYGYTF	TGTGCCAGCAGTGAAAGGGGTGGCTATGGCTACACCTTC	.	.	TRBV25-1	TRBJ1-2
CASSQDRSYEQYF	TGCGCCAGCAGCCAAGATAGGAGCTACGAGCAGTACTTC	.	.	TRBV4-1	TRBJ2-7
CASSQGYFTDTQYF	TGCGCCAGCAGCCAAGGTTACTTCACAGATACGCAGTATTTT	.	.	TRBV4-1	TRBJ2-3
CASRTAGNTGELFF	TGTGCCAGCAGAACCGCGGGGAACACCGGGGAGCTGTTTTTT	.	.	TRBV6-5	TRBJ2-2
CAWSRDRGGYTF	TGTGCCTGGAGTAGAGACAGGGGTGGCTACACCTTC	once	TRBD1	TRBV30	TRBJ1-2
CASSYGVLSYEQYF	TGTGCCAGCAGTTACGGGGTTCTCTCCTACGAGCAGTACTTC	.	.	TRBV6-2/TRBV6-3	TRBJ2-7
CASMKLAGGPNEQFF	TGTGCCAGCATGAAACTAGCGGGAGGCCCGAATGAGCAGTTCTTC	.	TRBD2	TRBV6-5	TRBJ2-1